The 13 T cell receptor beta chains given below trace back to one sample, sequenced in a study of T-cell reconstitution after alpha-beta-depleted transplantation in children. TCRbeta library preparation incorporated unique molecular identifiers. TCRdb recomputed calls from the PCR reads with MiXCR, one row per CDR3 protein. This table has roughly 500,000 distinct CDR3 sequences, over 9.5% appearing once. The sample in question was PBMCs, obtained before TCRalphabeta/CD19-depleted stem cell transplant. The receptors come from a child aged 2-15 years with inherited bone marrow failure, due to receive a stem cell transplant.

CDR3 sequence (DNA): TGTGCCACCAGCAGAGAACTAGCGGGAGGGCGGGTGAATGAGCAGTTCTTC. It encodes CATSRELAGGRVNEQFF. This rearrangement joins TRBV15 to TRBJ2-1; 13 bases map to TRBD2. Per germline, CDR1 LNHNV and CDR2 YYDKDF (reference sequence). The CDR3 spans 17 residues. Trimming at V came to 0 bases and at J to 7 bases, leaving 6 bases not matched to a gene.

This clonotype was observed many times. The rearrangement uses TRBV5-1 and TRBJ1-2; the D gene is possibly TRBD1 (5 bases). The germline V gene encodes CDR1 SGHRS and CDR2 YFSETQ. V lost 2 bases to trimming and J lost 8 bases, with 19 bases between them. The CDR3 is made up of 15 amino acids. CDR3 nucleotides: TGCGCCAGCAGCTTCGAGGACAACTCGTCTAGGGGCTACACCTTC. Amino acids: CASSFEDNSSRGYTF.

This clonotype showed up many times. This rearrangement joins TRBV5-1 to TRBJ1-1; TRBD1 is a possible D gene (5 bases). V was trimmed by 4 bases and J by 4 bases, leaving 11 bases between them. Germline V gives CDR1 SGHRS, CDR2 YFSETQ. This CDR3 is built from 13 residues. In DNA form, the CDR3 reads TGCGCCAGCAGCAGTCAGGGAGGCACTGAAGCTTTCTTT. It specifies CASSSQGGTEAFF.

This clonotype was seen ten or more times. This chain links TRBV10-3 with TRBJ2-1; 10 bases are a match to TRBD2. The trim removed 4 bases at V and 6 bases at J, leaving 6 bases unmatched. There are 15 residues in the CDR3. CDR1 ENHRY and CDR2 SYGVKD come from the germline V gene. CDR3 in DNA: TGTGCCATCAGTGGATCTAGCGGGAGTGTCAATGAGCAGTTCTTC. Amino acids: CAISGSSGSVNEQFF.

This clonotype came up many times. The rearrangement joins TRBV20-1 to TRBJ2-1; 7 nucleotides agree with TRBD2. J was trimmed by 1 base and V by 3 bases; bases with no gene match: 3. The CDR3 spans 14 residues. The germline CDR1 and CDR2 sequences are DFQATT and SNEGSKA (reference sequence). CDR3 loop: CSASKRGSYNEQFF. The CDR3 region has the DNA TGCAGTGCTAGTAAGCGGGGTTCCTACAATGAGCAGTTCTTC.

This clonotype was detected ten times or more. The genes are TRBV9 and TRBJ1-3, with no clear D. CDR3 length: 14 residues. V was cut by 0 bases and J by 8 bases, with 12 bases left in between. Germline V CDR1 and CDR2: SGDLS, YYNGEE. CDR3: CASSVANAADTIYF. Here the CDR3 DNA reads TGTGCCAGCAGCGTAGCTAACGCGGCGGACACCATATATTTT.

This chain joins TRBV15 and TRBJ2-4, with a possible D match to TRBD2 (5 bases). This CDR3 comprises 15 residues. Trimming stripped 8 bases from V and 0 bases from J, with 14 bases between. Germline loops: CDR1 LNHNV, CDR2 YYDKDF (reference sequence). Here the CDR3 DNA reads TGTGCCACCGGCGACGGGGTACTAGCCAAAAACATTCAGTACTTC. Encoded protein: CATGDGVLAKNIQYF.

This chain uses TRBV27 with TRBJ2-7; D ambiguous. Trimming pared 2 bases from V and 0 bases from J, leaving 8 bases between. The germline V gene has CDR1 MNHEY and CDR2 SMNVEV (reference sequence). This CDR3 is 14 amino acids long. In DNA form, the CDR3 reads TGTGCCAGCAGTTTACTAGGGATCTCCTACGAGCAGTACTTC. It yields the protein CASSLLGISYEQYF.

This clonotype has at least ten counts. Written as DNA, the CDR3 is TGCGCCAGCAGCGCGGAACCCCGGGACAGACCTTACGAGCAGTACTTC. It encodes CASSAEPRDRPYEQYF. The rearrangement links TRBV5-1 to TRBJ2-7; 7 bases line up with TRBD1. CDR3 size: 16 residues. The germline V gene has CDR1 SGHRS and CDR2 YFSETQ. Unmatched junction bases numbered 14, after V lost 4 bases and J lost 4 bases.

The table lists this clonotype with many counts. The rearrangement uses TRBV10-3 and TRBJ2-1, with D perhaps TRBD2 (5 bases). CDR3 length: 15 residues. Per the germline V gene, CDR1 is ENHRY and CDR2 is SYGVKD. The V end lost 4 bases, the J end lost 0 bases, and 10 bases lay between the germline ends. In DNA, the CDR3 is TGTGCCATCAGTGTGGACTCAAGCTCCTACAATGAGCAGTTCTTC. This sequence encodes CAISVDSSSYNEQFF.

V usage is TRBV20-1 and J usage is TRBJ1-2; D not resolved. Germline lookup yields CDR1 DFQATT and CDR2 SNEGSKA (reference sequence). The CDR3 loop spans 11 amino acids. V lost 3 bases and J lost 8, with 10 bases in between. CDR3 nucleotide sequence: TGCAGTGCTAGCGACGAAGGAGGCTACACCTTC. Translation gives CSASDEGGYTF.

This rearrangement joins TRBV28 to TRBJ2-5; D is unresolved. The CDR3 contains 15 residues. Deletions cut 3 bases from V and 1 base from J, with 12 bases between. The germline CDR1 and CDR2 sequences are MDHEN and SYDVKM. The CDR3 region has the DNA TGTGCCAGCAGTTTCGCCCTTGCGGCCCAAGAGACCCAGTACTTC. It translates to CASSFALAAQETQYF.

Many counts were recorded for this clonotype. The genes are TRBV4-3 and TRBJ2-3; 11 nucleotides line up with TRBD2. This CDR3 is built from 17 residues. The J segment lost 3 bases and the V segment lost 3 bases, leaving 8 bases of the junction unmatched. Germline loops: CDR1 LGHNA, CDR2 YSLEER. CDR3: CASSHILAGDITDTQYF. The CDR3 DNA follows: TGCGCCAGCAGCCATATACTAGCGGGAGATATTACAGATACGCAGTATTTT.